This TCR beta chain is from a study of blood T cell repertoires in COVID-19. Overall study: PBMCs, B-cell-depleted T cells, or T cells provided the cDNA or gDNA that made up the material.

Sequencing used immunoSEQ multiplex PCR; TCRdb keeps in-frame clones, though not all of them. The sample lists 250,000 to 350,000 clones, around 90% occurring once. This CDR3 comprises 15 residues. Germline CDR1 LNHDA, CDR2 SQIVND (reference sequence). The V gene lost 1 base and the J gene lost 7 bases, with 14 bases spanning the gap. The TCR originated in a woman aged 35 to 49 who had recovered from COVID-19. This chain joins TRBV19 and TRBJ1-5; weak D call: TRBD1 (5 bases). The sample taken for sequencing was PBMCs or T cells enriched from blood (not recorded which). The CDR3 spells CASSIAGNLGQPQHF. CDR3 nucleotides: TGTGCCAGTAGTATAGCAGGGAACCTAGGACAGCCCCAGCATTTT. The full variable domain, rest sourced from reference TRBV19 and TRBJ1-5, is DGGITQSPKYLFRKEGQNVTLSCEQNLNHDAMYWYRQDPGQGLRLIYYSQIVNDFQKGDIAEGYSVSREKKESFPLTVTSAQKNPTAFYLCASSIAGNLGQPQHFGDGTRLSIL.